These 25 T cell receptor beta chains were sequenced from one sample in a study of graft-versus-host responses after intestinal transplantation. The assay was immunoSEQ multiplex PCR, and TCRdb's table has in-frame clones only and misses some. This table holds tens of thousands of clones, around 83% found once. The sample consisted of PBMCs, taken roughly 34 months after transplant. These receptors were taken from a human patient who received an intestinal transplant, so some T cells may come from the graft donor.

The chain combines TRBV11-1 with TRBJ2-3, with TRBD2 matching 11 bases. Germline CDR1 reads SGHAT; CDR2 reads FQDESV (reference sequence). J was trimmed by 1 base and V by 8 bases; bases with no gene match: 8. The length of the CDR3 is 16 residues. In DNA, the CDR3 is TGTGCCAGCGGACAGATAGCGGGAGGGGGCACAGATACGCAGTATTTT. Its protein product is CASGQIAGGGTDTQYF. The full variable domain, its missing parts supplied by reference TRBV11-1 and TRBJ2-3, is EAEVAQSPRYKITEKSQAVAFWCDPISGHATLYWYRQILGQGPELLVQFQDESVVDDSQLPKDRFSAERLKGVDSTLKIQPAELGDSAMYLCASGQIAGGGTDTQYFGPGTRLTVL.

This clone has only one observation. The rearrangement uses TRBV5-6 and TRBJ2-2; 7 nucleotides align to TRBD1. CDR3 length equals 15 residues. Germline values: CDR1 SGHDT, CDR2 YYEEEE. V gave up 9 bases and J gave up 0 bases; unmatched junction bases: 8. The CDR3 loop is CATRQGQTNTGELFF. The CDR3 region has the DNA TGTGCCACCCGCCAGGGACAGACGAACACCGGGGAGCTGTTTTTT.

In its sample, this clone was seen a few times. This rearrangement joins TRBV18 to TRBJ2-3; 12 nucleotides agree with TRBD2. Germline V gene sequence: CDR1 KGHSH, CDR2 LQKENI. The CDR3 sequence is 15 residues long. V lost 2 bases to trimming and J lost 5 bases; unmatched junction nucleotides: 2. This chain's CDR3 is CASSPEGLAGDTQYF. As DNA, the CDR3 is TGTGCCAGCTCACCAGAGGGACTAGCGGGAGATACGCAGTATTTT.

The chain couples TRBV5-1 to TRBJ2-7; 15 bases align to TRBD2. Germline CDR1 SGHRS, CDR2 YFSETQ. J gave up 2 bases and V 4 bases, and 1 base lay outside the gene matches. The CDR3 is 15 amino acids. CDR3 nucleotides: TGCGCCAGCAGCCGGACTAGCGGGAGGGCCTACGAGCAGTACTTC. Encoded protein: CASSRTSGRAYEQYF.

This chain uses TRBV19 with TRBJ2-7; possibly TRBD1 or TRBD2 for D (5 bases each). The CDR3 spans 17 residues. Germline lookup yields CDR1 LNHDA and CDR2 SQIVND (reference sequence). V was trimmed by 3 bases and J by 0 bases, leaving 18 bases between them. CDR3 bases: TGTGCCAGTAGTATTGTCCCGGGACGTGGAAGCTCCTACGAGCAGTACTTC. Residues: CASSIVPGRGSSYEQYF.

This chain connects TRBV6-4 to TRBJ2-1; 11 nucleotides align to TRBD2. V dropped 4 bases and J dropped 6; count of bases not matched to a gene: 5. The CDR3 is made up of 15 amino acids. CDR1 is MRHNA, CDR2 SNTAGT, per germline. CDR3 residues: CASSATSGGRNEQFF. The DNA for the CDR3 is TGTGCCAGCAGTGCAACTAGCGGGGGCCGCAATGAGCAGTTCTTC.

J is TRBJ1-1 and V is TRBV5-1; TRBD1 matches 10 bases. J was trimmed by 4 bases and V by 4 bases; bases with no gene match: 7. The CDR3 contains 15 residues. The germline gives CDR1 SGHRS, CDR2 YFSETQ. The CDR3 loop is CASSMGQGISTEAFF. The CDR3, as DNA: TGCGCCAGCAGCATGGGACAGGGGATTAGCACTGAAGCTTTCTTT.

This rearrangement joins TRBV7-8 to TRBJ1-5; possibly TRBD1 for D (5 bases). Germline-derived CDR1 and CDR2 are SGHVS and FQNEAQ. The CDR3 spans 16 residues. V was cut by 0 bases and J by 0 bases, with 9 bases left in between. In DNA form, the CDR3 reads TGTGCCAGCAGCTTAGCGGGACGGAATAGCAATCAGCCCCAGCATTTT. The encoded protein is CASSLAGRNSNQPQHF.

In the case of this clone: Compared with germline, one end of the junction differs, possibly owing to a read error. The chain joins TRBV7-7 to TRBJ2-1; the match to TRBD2 covers 8 bases. CDR1 is SSHAT and CDR2 is FNYEAQ in the germline V gene (reference sequence). This CDR3 spans 14 amino acids. CDR3 region: CASSPLAGSNEQFF. The CDR3 coding sequence is TGTGCTAGCAGCCCATTAGCGGGAAGCAATGAGCAGTTCTTC.

The chain joins TRBV19 to TRBJ1-2; D gene ambiguous. Germline CDR1 is LNHDA and CDR2 is SQIVND (reference sequence). This CDR3 contains 21 residues. V gave up 1 base and J gave up 5 bases, with 32 bases separating them. The DNA for the CDR3 is TGTGCCAGTAGTATAGCTCCAGACTCCGGCCCGTTTCGAAGAGGGTCGTATGGCTACACCTTC. This sequence encodes CASSIAPDSGPFRRGSYGYTF.

This rearrangement joins TRBV28 to TRBJ2-7, with TRBD2 matching 7 bases. V was clipped by 7 bases and J by 2 bases; unmatched bases: 11. The CDR3 covers 15 residues. CDR1 is MDHEN, CDR2 SYDVKM, per germline. The CDR3, as DNA: TGTGCCAGCACCCTGATTAGCGGGCCAACCTACGAGCAGTACTTC. Translated: CASTLISGPTYEQYF. The full variable domain, in which reference TRBV28 and TRBJ2-7 provide the parts outside the CDR3, is DVKVTQSSRYLVKRTGEKVFLECVQDMDHENMFWYRQDPGLGLRLIYFSYDVKMKEKGDIPEGYSVSREKKERFSLILESASTNQTSMYLCASTLISGPTYEQYFGPGTRLTVT.

The CDR3 nucleotides are TGCGCCAGCAGCTCGCTAGTGATGACTAGCGGGACCAGGGGGTACGAGCAGTACTTC. Residues: CASSSLVMTSGTRGYEQYF. The J gene is TRBJ2-7, the V gene TRBV5-1; 11 positions agree with TRBD2. The CDR3 spans 19 residues. Losses at the gene ends were 3 bases for V and 4 bases for J; bases not matched to a gene: 18. Germline loops: CDR1 SGHRS, CDR2 YFSETQ.

J is TRBJ1-3 and V is TRBV7-9, with 7 bases fitting TRBD1. The germline V gene has CDR1 SEHNR and CDR2 FQNEAQ (reference sequence). V lost 4 bases and J lost 5; bases outside the gene matches: 11. This CDR3 has 16 amino acids. The CDR3 DNA is TGTGCCAGCAGCTCGGAAGAGGGGGCGAGGAGAAACACCATATATTTT. It translates to CASSSEEGARRNTIYF.

The V and J genes are TRBV6-5 and TRBJ1-1; 9 bases map to TRBD1. CDR1 and CDR2 (germline): MNHEY, SVGAGI. The V and J ends lost 6 bases and 4 bases, in that order; junction bases with no gene match: 3. The CDR3 extends over 13 amino acids. In nucleotides, the CDR3 is TGTGCCAGCAGCGGGACAGGGAGCACTGAAGCTTTCTTT. It translates to CASSGTGSTEAFF.

The chain couples TRBV9 to TRBJ1-1, with unresolved D. The ends were cut back, 0 bases at V and 5 bases at J, with 11 bases in the middle. Germline lookup yields CDR1 SGDLS and CDR2 YYNGEE. The CDR3 totals 14 residues. For the CDR3, the DNA is TGTGCCAGCAGCGTAGGTCCGTGGGTGACTGAAGCTTTCTTT. Translation: CASSVGPWVTEAFF.

This CDR3 reads CASSQVSGLGTDTQYF. CDR3 nucleotides: TGCGCCAGCAGCCAAGTATCAGGGCTGGGGACAGATACGCAGTATTTT. This chain connects TRBV4-1 to TRBJ2-3, with a possible D match to TRBD1 (5 bases). The CDR3 spans 16 residues. Between the trimmed V and J ends, which lost 1 base and 3 bases, there was a span of 14 bases. Germline CDR1 MGHRA, CDR2 YSYEKL.

The V call is TRBV5-1, the J call TRBJ2-3; weak D call: TRBD2 (5 bases). The CDR3 has 14 residues. CDR1 is SGHRS and CDR2 is YFSETQ in the germline V gene. V was trimmed by 4 bases and J by 5 bases, leaving 14 bases between them. The CDR3 DNA is TGCGCCAGCAGCATGGATGCCCGGGGAGATACGCAGTATTTT. Translation gives CASSMDARGDTQYF.

V is TRBV6-1 and J is TRBJ2-2; TRBD1 matches 9 bases. Germline CDR1 and CDR2: MNHNS and SASEGT. The CDR3 is 15 amino acids. V lost 6 bases to trimming and J lost 4 bases; unmatched junction nucleotides: 6. CDR3 sequence (DNA): TGTGCCAGCAGGGGACAGGGCGAGGGCACCGGGGAGCTGTTTTTT. Its protein product is CASRGQGEGTGELFF.

DNA for the CDR3: TGCGCCAGCAGCTCGGGACAGGCTAATGAAAAACTGTTTTTT. Its protein is CASSSGQANEKLFF. J is TRBJ1-4 and V is TRBV5-1, with 8 bases identical to TRBD1. V was clipped by 3 bases and J by 3 bases; unmatched bases: 1. In germline, CDR1 is SGHRS, CDR2 YFSETQ. The CDR3 totals 14 residues.

The genes are TRBV7-9 and TRBJ2-3; the match to TRBD1 covers 10 bases. V shed 6 bases, J shed 3 bases, and the junction held 15 bases outside the gene matches. CDR1 is SEHNR, CDR2 FQNEAQ, per germline (reference sequence). The CDR3 covers 18 residues. CDR3 coding DNA: TGTGCCAGCAGTCGCCGGGGGCCCGGACAGGGGGGAACAGATACGCAGTATTTT. The encoded protein is CASSRRGPGQGGTDTQYF. The entire variable domain, with the rest obtained from reference TRBV7-9 and TRBJ2-3, is as follows: DTGVSQNPRHKITKRGQNVTFRCDPISEHNRLYWYRQTLGQGPEFLTYFQNEAQLEKSRLLSDRFSAERPKGSFSTLEIQRTEQGDSAMYLCASSRRGPGQGGTDTQYFGPGTRLTVL.

Only a few counts were recorded for this clone. V usage is TRBV6-5 and J usage is TRBJ2-3; 9 bases are a match to TRBD1. V dropped 4 bases and J dropped 3; count of bases not matched to a gene: 2. The CDR3 runs 14 residues. Germline assignment: CDR1 MNHEY and CDR2 SVGAGI. This CDR3 reads CASSWGQGTDTQYF. CDR3 nucleotides: TGTGCCAGCAGTTGGGGACAGGGAACAGATACGCAGTATTTT.

V usage is TRBV15 and J usage is TRBJ2-7, with 8 bases lining up with TRBD1. CDR1 and CDR2 from the germline V gene are LNHNV and YYDKDF (reference sequence). The CDR3 contains 15 residues. J was trimmed by 5 bases and V by 4 bases; bases with no gene match: 10. In DNA, the CDR3 is TGTGCCACCAGCAAAGACCCGACAGGGGTCGACGAGCAGTACTTC. Protein sequence: CATSKDPTGVDEQYF.

J is TRBJ2-7 and V is TRBV5-6, with TRBD1 identical over 7 bases. Per the germline V gene, CDR1 is SGHDT and CDR2 is YYEEEE. The junction had 6 bases not matched to a gene; V was cut back by 0 bases and J by 3 bases. This CDR3 spans 15 amino acids. CDR3 DNA: TGTGCCAGCAGCTTGGCGGACAGGAACCTCTACGAGCAGTACTTC. Its translation: CASSLADRNLYEQYF.

The chain links TRBV2 to TRBJ2-5; 8 bases align to TRBD2. V lost 4 bases and J lost 4; bases outside the gene matches: 11. This CDR3 has 16 amino acids. Germline V gives CDR1 SNHLY, CDR2 FYNNEI. The CDR3 region is CASSVQIGGAAETQYF. The CDR3 DNA reads as TGTGCCAGCAGTGTACAAATCGGGGGGGCGGCAGAGACCCAGTACTTC.

V is TRBV5-1 and J is TRBJ1-2; 7 nucleotides align to TRBD1. J was trimmed by 8 bases and V by 1 base; bases with no gene match: 11. CDR1 and CDR2 from the germline V gene are SGHRS and YFSETQ. The CDR3 is 15 residues long. CDR3 sequence: CASSLTPTGAGGYTF. The CDR3 nucleotides read TGCGCCAGCAGCTTGACCCCCACAGGGGCGGGAGGCTACACCTTC.